The sequence of this TCR beta chain was determined in a study of T cell responses to AZD1222 COVID-19 vaccine. Study observations and caveats: Repertoire sampling was restricted to post-peak T cell response timepoints.

Points on this clone: The antigen is unknown.

V gave up 5 bases and J gave up 6 bases, with 7 bases separating them. This CDR3 is 11 amino acids long. The germline CDR1 and CDR2 sequences are SEHNR and FQNEAQ (reference sequence). Clones were read by immunoSEQ multiplex PCR, and TCRdb kept only the in-frame ones, dropping some. The profile shows about 100,000 clones, around 90% of them singletons. The receptor comes from an adult in good health. The chain carries TRBV7-9 and TRBJ1-2; D is unresolved. The sequenced sample was peripheral blood, obtained on day 0 of AZD1222 vaccination. The chain's CDR3 is CASSHGDGYTF. CDR3 DNA sequence: TGTGCCAGCAGCCATGGCGATGGCTACACCTTC. The full variable domain, in which reference TRBV7-9 and TRBJ1-2 provide the parts outside the CDR3, is DTGVSQNPRHKITKRGQNVTFRCDPISEHNRLYWYRQTLGQGPEFLTYFQNEAQLEKSRLLSDRFSAERPKGSFSTLEIQRTEQGDSAMYLCASSHGDGYTFGSGTRLTVV.